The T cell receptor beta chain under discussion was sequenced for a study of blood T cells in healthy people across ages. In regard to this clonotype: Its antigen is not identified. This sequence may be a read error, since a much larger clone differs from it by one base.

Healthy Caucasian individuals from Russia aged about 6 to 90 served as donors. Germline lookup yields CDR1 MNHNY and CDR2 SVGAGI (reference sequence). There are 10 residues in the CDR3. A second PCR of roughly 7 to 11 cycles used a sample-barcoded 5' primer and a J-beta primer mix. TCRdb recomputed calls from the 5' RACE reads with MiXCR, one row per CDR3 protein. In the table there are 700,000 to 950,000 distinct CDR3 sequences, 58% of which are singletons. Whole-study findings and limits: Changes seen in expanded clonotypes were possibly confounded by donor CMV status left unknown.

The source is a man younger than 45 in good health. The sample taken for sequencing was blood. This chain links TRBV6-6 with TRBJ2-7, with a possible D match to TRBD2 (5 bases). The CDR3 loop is CASSSSELYF. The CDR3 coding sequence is TGTGCCAGCTCTAGCTCCGAGCTGTACTTC.